This record concerns one TCR beta chain sequence. This sample was included in a study of control samples from healthy donors and cancer patients. Per the germline V gene, CDR1 is SGHTA and CDR2 is FQGNSA. CDR3 length equals 16 residues. V was shortened by 3 bases and J by 1 base, with 15 bases between the two germline ends. Repertoires were generated with immunoSEQ multiplex PCR, while TCRdb's copy carries only in-frame clones and drops some. The sample shows 84,000 or so clones, roughly 91% of them seen only once. Input material: blood. The rearrangement joins TRBV7-2 to TRBJ1-1, with D unresolved. The sequence derives from a man aged 45-60 years in good health. CDR3 DNA: TGTGCCAGCAGCTTTAGCCCCCGACGCCCGAACACTGAAGCTTTCTTT. Protein sequence: CASSFSPRRPNTEAFF. Drawing the rest from reference TRBV7-2 and TRBJ1-1, the complete variable domain is GAGVSQSPSNKVTEKGKDVELRCDPISGHTALYWYRQSLGQGLEFLIYFQGNSAPDKSGLPSDRFSAERTGGSVSTLTIQRTQQEDSAVYLCASSFSPRRPNTEAFFGQGTRLTVV.